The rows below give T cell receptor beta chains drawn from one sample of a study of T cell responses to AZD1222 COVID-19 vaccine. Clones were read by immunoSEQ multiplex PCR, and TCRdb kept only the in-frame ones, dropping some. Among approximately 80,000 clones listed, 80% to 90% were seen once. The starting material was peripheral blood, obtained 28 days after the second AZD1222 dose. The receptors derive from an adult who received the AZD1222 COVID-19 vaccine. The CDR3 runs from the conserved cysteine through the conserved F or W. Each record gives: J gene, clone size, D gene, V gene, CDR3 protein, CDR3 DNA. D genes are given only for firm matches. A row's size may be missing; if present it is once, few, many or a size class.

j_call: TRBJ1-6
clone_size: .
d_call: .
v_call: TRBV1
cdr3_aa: CTSSQQVLGALHF
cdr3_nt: TGCACCAGCAGCCAACAGGTCCTTGGGGCCCTCCACTTT

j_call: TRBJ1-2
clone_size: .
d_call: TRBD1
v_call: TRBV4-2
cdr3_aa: CASSQETGSFYGYTF
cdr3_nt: TGTGCCAGCAGCCAGGAGACAGGGTCCTTCTATGGCTACACCTTC

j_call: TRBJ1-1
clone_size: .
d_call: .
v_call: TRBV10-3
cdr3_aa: CAISESIPRPRNTEAFF
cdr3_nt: TGTGCCATCAGTGAGTCGATTCCCCGACCGAGGAACACTGAAGCTTTCTTT

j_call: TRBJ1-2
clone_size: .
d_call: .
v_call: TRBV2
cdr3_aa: CASSEWGLLTF
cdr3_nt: TGTGCCAGCAGTGAATGGGGGCTCCTCACCTTC

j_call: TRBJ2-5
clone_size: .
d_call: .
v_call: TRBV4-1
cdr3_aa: CASSHTVDQETQYF
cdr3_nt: TGCGCCAGCAGCCACACAGTGGACCAAGAGACCCAGTACTTC

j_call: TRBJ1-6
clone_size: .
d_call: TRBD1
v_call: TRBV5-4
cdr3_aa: CASSLGWTGNTFYNSPLHF
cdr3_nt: TGTGCCAGCAGCTTGGGTTGGACAGGCAACACATTCTATAATTCACCCCTCCACTTT

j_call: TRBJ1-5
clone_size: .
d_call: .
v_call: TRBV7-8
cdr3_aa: CASSLSVMWGGRGDQPQHF
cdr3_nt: TGTGCCAGCAGCTTATCGGTCATGTGGGGGGGGCGCGGGGATCAGCCCCAGCATTTT

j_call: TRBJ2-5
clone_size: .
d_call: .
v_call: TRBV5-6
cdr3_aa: CASSLGGGGPETQYF
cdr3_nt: TGTGCCAGCAGCTTGGGGGGCGGGGGCCCAGAGACCCAGTACTTC

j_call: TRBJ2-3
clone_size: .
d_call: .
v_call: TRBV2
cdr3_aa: CASIQTDTQYF
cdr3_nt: TGTGCCAGCATCCAAACAGATACGCAGTATTTT

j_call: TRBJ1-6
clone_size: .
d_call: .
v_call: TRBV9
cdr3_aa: CASSVGEASYNSPLHF
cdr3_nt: TGTGCCAGCAGCGTAGGGGAGGCCTCCTATAATTCACCCCTCCACTTT

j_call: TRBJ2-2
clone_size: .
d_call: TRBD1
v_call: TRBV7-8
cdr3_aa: CASNPGGAGLDTGELFF
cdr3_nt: TGTGCCAGCAACCCAGGGGGCGCCGGGTTGGACACCGGGGAGCTGTTTTTT

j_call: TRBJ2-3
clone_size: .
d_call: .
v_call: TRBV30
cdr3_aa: CAWSVRGGTDTQYF
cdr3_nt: TGTGCCTGGAGTGTAAGGGGTGGCACAGATACGCAGTATTTT

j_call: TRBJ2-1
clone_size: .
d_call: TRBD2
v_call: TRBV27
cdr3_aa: CASSWGLRYNEQFF
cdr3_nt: TGTGCCAGCAGTTGGGGACTACGATACAATGAGCAGTTCTTC

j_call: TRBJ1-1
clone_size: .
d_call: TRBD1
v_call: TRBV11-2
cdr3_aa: CASSLGQGAGAFF
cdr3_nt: TGTGCCAGCAGCTTAGGTCAGGGGGCTGGCGCTTTCTTT

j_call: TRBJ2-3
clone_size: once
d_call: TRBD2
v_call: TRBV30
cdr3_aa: CAWTRAGGTDTQYF
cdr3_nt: TGTGCCTGGACCAGAGCGGGGGGCACAGATACGCAGTATTTT

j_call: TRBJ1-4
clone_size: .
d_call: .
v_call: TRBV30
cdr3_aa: CAWSDGGVSEKLFF
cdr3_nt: TGTGCCTGGAGTGATGGGGGCGTAAGTGAAAAACTGTTTTTT

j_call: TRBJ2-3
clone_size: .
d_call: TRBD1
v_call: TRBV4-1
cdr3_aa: CASSQERTGGSYRDTQYF
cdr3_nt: TGCGCCAGCAGCCAAGAGAGGACAGGGGGCAGTTACAGGGATACGCAGTATTTT

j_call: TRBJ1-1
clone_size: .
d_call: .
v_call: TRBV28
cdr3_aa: CASGVERYTEAFF
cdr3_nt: TGTGCCAGCGGGGTCGAACGATACACTGAAGCTTTCTTT

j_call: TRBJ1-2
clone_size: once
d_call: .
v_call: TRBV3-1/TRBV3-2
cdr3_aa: CASSPSGTPNYGYTF
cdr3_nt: TGTGCCAGCAGCCCGTCCGGAACTCCTAACTATGGCTACACCTTC

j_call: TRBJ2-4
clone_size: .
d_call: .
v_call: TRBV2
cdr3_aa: CASSEALSGWAKNIQYF
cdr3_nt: TGTGCCAGCAGTGAAGCGCTTTCAGGATGGGCCAAAAACATTCAGTACTTC

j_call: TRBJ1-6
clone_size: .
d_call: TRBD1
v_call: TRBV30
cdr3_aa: CACAGGYNSPLHF
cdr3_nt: TGTGCCTGCGCAGGGGGTTATAATTCACCCCTCCACTTT

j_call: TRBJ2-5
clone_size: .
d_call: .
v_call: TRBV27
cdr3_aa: CASSLSGGPVETQYF
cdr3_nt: TGTGCCAGCAGTTTATCCGGGGGGCCGGTAGAGACCCAGTACTTC

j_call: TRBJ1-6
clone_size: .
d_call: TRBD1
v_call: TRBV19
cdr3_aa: CASSVKDRGGNSPLHF
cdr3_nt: TGTGCCAGTAGTGTCAAGGACAGGGGGGGAAATTCACCCCTCCACTTT

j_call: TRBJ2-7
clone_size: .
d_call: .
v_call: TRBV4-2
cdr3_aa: CASSQGESVREQYF
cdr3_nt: TGTGCCAGCAGCCAAGGAGAGAGTGTGCGCGAGCAGTACTTC

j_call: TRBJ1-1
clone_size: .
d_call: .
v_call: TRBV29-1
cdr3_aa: CSVEGGSDTEAFF
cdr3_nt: TGCAGCGTTGAAGGAGGCAGCGACACTGAAGCTTTCTTT

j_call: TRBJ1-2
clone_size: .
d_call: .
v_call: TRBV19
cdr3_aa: CASSMEAQRSGYTF
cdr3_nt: TGTGCCAGTAGTATGGAGGCGCAGAGAAGTGGCTACACCTTC